This T cell receptor (beta chain) was recorded in a study of T cell responses to AZD1222 COVID-19 vaccine. Turning to the study itself: Doses given second, at about 4 or about 12 weeks, were pooled.

Produced via immunoSEQ multiplex PCR; TCRdb's table is partial and in-frame only. The sample yields 100,000 to 150,000 clones, 88% seen once. Study-wide findings and caveats: Repertoire collection took place solely once the T cell response had peaked. Mostly white British, mostly female donors; authors suggested clonal diversity may be underestimated. Per reports, nearly half of all spike-specific TCRs target regions that are unmutated in variants.

Germline loops: CDR1 SGHAT, CDR2 FQNNGV. This CDR3 has 15 residues. Trimming removed 3 bases at V and 5 bases at J, with 14 bases between. Of note for this clone: Its specificity is not known.

The chain is built from TRBV11-2 and TRBJ1-5; no firm D call. Sequenced here: peripheral blood, sampled on day 0 of AZD1222 vaccination. The TCR originated in an adult in good health. CDR3 bases: TGTGCCAGCAGCTTGGGGAGCGGTAGGGATCAGCCCCAGCATTTT. This translates into CASSLGSGRDQPQHF.